This TCR beta chain was sequenced in a study of human T cells and chemical hapten exposure. The sample's time point: patch test 3, about 24 weeks after DPC sensitization. Documented treatment: therapeutic diphenylcyclopropenone sensitization with weekly scalp DPC. MiXCR, run by TCRdb on the RACE reads, gives a single entry per CDR3 protein. This table holds about 71,000 distinct CDR3 sequences, over 8.5% found once. V lost 0 bases, J lost 1 base, and 7 bases lay in between. Looked up from germline, CDR1 is LGHNA and CDR2 is YSLEER. The CDR3 covers 15 residues. This clonotype was counted between two and nine times.

The sample consisted of whole blood, taken in connection with sensitization to the hapten diphenylcyclopropenone (DPC). The TCR comes from a woman between 45 and 60 years old with alopecia areata. Some clones in this sample may be carry-over from other donors' samples. This chain uses TRBV4-3 with TRBJ2-1, with a tentative D call TRBD2 (6 bases). The CDR3 region has the DNA TGCGCCAGCAGCCAAGACGGGGGTTCCTACAATGAGCAGTTCTTC. As protein: CASSQDGGSYNEQFF.